The clone carrying this T cell receptor (beta chain) has ten or more counts. The antigen remains unidentified. This specimen comes from a study of T cells in Graves' hyperthyroidism and ophthalmopathy. Study findings and constraints: Most thyroid clonotypes expanded above 0.001 were also detected in blood.

Per germline, CDR1 SGHVS and CDR2 FNYEAQ. Trimming removed 1 base at V and 3 bases at J, with 13 bases between. The CDR3 consists of 15 residues. RNA transcripts yielded amplified TCR beta CDR3 regions. HTBI primers drove first-round RT-PCR of the TCR CDR3. MiXCR was run by TCRdb on the multiplex PCR reads, yielding one entry per CDR3 protein. The sample holds under 130,000 distinct CDR3 sequences; 40% to 50% are singletons and the top ten take approximately 30%. In patients aged 18 to 65, hyperthyroidism was newly diagnosed, with duration under 2 months. The rearrangement joins TRBV7-6 to TRBJ2-7; D is ambiguous. This TCR was recovered from a man aged 40-50 years with Graves' hyperthyroidism. Sequencing input: blood. The CDR3 loop reads CASSLESRTVYEQYF. DNA of the CDR3: TGTGCCAGCAGCTTAGAGTCACGCACAGTCTACGAGCAGTACTTC.